The present T cell receptor (beta chain) was sequenced within a study of blood T cells in healthy people across ages. For the second PCR, which ran for roughly 7 to 11 cycles, a sample-barcoded 5' primer and a J-beta primer mix were used. TCRdb recomputed calls from the 5' RACE reads with MiXCR, one row per CDR3 protein. Among over 1,200,000 distinct CDR3 sequences, roughly 60% were seen once, and the ten largest hold 6.7%. From germline, CDR1 is DFQATT and CDR2 SNEGSKA (reference sequence). The CDR3 loop spans 18 amino acids. Trimming shortened V by 2 bases and J by 0 bases, and 20 bases separated the two germline ends.

J is TRBJ2-1 and V is TRBV20-1; tentative D call: TRBD2 (6 bases). This receptor was identified in a man aged 18 to 30 in good health. The sequencing input was blood. CDR3 sequence: CSARSGVVPGSSYNEQFF. The DNA of the CDR3 is TGCAGTGCTAGATCGGGGGTGGTACCGGGGAGCTCCTACAATGAGCAGTTCTTC.